This T cell receptor (beta chain) was obtained from a study of somatic mutations in cytotoxic T cells in rheumatoid arthritis. Study details: Patient blood (approximately 30 ml EDTA) was drawn right after diagnosis, before any treatment. Including V beta1+ cells that were sequenced for TCRB, some T-cell populations stained with V beta antibodies were flow-sorted at nearly 100% purity.

About this clone: Its target is not known.

Profiled with immunoSEQ multiplex PCR; TCRdb holds only in-frame clones, not every one. The sample contains 25,000 to 35,000 clones, around 87% of which appear only once. The CDR3 has 17 amino acids. With 6 bases clipped from V and 8 bases from J, the junction kept 20 bases outside the gene matches. Germline lookup yields CDR1 MNHEY and CDR2 SMNVEV (reference sequence). Whole-study findings and limits: Age-matched healthy controls and rheumatoid arthritis patients had CD8+ T-cell clonality that did not differ significantly.

The V call is TRBV27, the J call TRBJ1-2; 8 bases agree with TRBD1. Sequencing was carried out using CD8+ T cells sorted from blood. The sequence was collected from an adult with rheumatoid arthritis. CDR3 region: CASSPNSATGESNGYTF. In DNA, the CDR3 is TGTGCCAGCAGCCCTAATTCGGCGACAGGGGAAAGTAACGGCTACACCTTC.